This TCR beta chain originates from a study of T-cell reconstitution after alpha-beta-depleted transplantation in children. The library targeted TCRbeta and was prepared with unique molecular identifiers. TCRdb analysed the PCR reads with MiXCR anew, one entry per CDR3 protein. The repertoire holds approximately 400,000 distinct CDR3 sequences, with about a tenth as singletons. Looked up from germline, CDR1 is DFQATT and CDR2 is SNEGSKA (reference sequence). This CDR3 spans 15 amino acids. The V segment lost 1 base and the J segment 4 bases; nucleotides outside the gene matches: 9. The chain links TRBV20-1 to TRBJ1-1; 7 nucleotides line up with TRBD1. The sample consisted of PBMCs from the stem cell graft donor, taken from the stem cell graft. This sequence was found in a human donor who donated a stem cell graft to a child with acute myeloid leukemia. CDR3 nucleotide sequence: TGCAGTGCTAGAGGACAGGGAAGTCAAGCCACTGAAGCTTTCTTT. Translated, it gives CSARGQGSQATEAFF.